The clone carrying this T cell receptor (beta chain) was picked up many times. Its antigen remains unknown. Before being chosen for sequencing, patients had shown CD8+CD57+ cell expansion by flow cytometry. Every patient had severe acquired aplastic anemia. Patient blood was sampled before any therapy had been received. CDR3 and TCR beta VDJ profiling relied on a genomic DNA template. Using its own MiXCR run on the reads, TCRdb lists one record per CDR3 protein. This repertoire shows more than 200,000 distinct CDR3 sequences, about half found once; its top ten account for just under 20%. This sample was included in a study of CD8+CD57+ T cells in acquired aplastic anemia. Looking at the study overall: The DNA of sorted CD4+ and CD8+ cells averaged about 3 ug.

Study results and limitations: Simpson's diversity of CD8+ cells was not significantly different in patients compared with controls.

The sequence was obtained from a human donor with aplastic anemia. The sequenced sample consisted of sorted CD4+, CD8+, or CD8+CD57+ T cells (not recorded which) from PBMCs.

CDR3: CSARVGAGDTDTQYF. The CDR3 DNA follows: TGCAGTGCTAGAGTTGGAGCGGGGGACACAGATACGCAGTATTTT. V and J are TRBV20-1 and TRBJ2-3, with TRBD2 matching 8 bases. The CDR3 extends over 15 amino acids. Germline loops: CDR1 DFQATT, CDR2 SNEGSKA (reference sequence). Trimming at V came to 1 base and at J to 2 bases, leaving 5 bases not matched to a gene.